This TCR beta chain originates from a study of CD8 T cells in Susac syndrome. Germline V gene data show CDR1 as LGHDT and CDR2 as YNNKEL (reference sequence). This CDR3 has 15 residues. Trimming removed 4 bases from V and 3 bases from J, with 14 bases in between. A quantity of about 0.5 to 1 ug RNA underwent reverse transcription using random hexamers. TCRdb itself ran the immunoSEQ multiplex PCR reads through MiXCR, one entry per CDR3 protein. The profile covers about 210,000 distinct CDR3 sequences, with over 90% appearing a single time and approximately 0.15% taken by the ten largest. Sequenced: CD4+ T cells from PBMCs. The chain carries TRBV3-1 and TRBJ2-3; D ambiguous. The origin of this receptor is a human donor with Susac syndrome. CDR3 in DNA: TGTGCCAGCAGCCGAGTGGTGGGTTTGACAGATACGCAGTATTTT. Protein: CASSRVVGLTDTQYF.